The clone carrying this T cell receptor (beta chain) was picked up a small number of times. This sample is part of a study of shared clonotypes between healthy human individuals. Study as a whole: A donor's plate count was three for CD4 naive and three for CD4 memory; CD8 naive had two and CD8 memory one.

Profiled with immunoSEQ multiplex PCR; TCRdb holds only in-frame clones, not every one. The sample has hundreds of thousands of clones, 73% seen once. CDR1 is ENHRY and CDR2 is SYGVKD in the germline V gene. V dropped 9 bases and J dropped 4; count of bases not matched to a gene: 11. The CDR3 extends over 15 amino acids. This TCR was sampled from a woman in her 30s in good health. The chain carries TRBV10-3 and TRBJ2-1; 8 positions match TRBD2. Sequencing was done on a sample of memory CD4+ T cells sorted from blood. Subset meaning: CD45RA-negative fraction. The CDR3 DNA sequence: TGTGCCATAGGACCGGGACTAGGTCATTACAATGAGCAGTTCTTC. This encodes CAIGPGLGHYNEQFF.